This TCR beta chain stems from a study of a mutant IDH1 vaccine in newly diagnosed glioma (dated by TCRdb to the early 2020s). Regarding the study in general: Vaccination was initiated 4-6 weeks after radiotherapy alone, or concurrently with temozolomide cycles in the chemotherapy-containing groups. Prior to enrollment, standard therapy consisting of radiotherapy alone, temozolomide alone, or radiochemotherapy with temozolomide had been administered to patients, with the combination being received by most patients. For exploratory analyses, longitudinal TCRB deep sequencing was carried out in about two dozen treated patients wherever samples were available. The week-35 safety follow-up took place at visit V12, and the week-47 end of study took place at visit V13. Six visits were used for peripheral blood collection: V03 (baseline), V05, V07, V10, V12 and V13. Of the roughly 30 treated patients, approximately 60% were male and about 40% were female, and a mean age of 40.4 years was recorded.

Points the paper makes about the study in general: Availability determined which PBMC samples were chosen for TCRB deep sequencing. Changes in the top peripheral T cell clonotypes picked up by TCRB sequencing did not appear to be linked to pseudoprogression. The authors stated that sample limitations prevented analyses of patient blood samples from being reproduced. Across multiple MHC alleles, vaccine-induced immune responses were seen in around 93% of patients.

With respect to this clone: The target of this receptor is not known. No base qualities exist here, and no much larger clone lies one base off it.

This specimen's time point label, per the study, means: week 35, safety follow-up. A 20-mer mutant IDH1 peptide at 300 micrograms in Montanide made up each vaccine dose, which was injected subcutaneously together with topical imiquimod. Eight vaccinations were administered to patients in weeks 1, 3, 5, 7, 11, 15, 19 and 23, corresponding to visits V03 through V10. The donors had newly diagnosed IDH1-mutant astrocytomas of WHO grade 3 or 4 that showed loss of nuclear ATRX. The samples were drawn from NOA16, a multicentre, single-arm, open-label phase I trial in Germany that tested a mutant IDH1 peptide vaccine in humans for the first time. The DNeasy Blood and Tissue Kit was used to extract genomic DNA from EDTA blood for TCRB sequencing. CDR1 and CDR2 are read off the germline V gene (reference sequence) as MNHNY and SVGAGI. At the junction V is shortened by 7 bases and J by 3 bases, with 12 bases in between. The CDR3, cysteine through phenylalanine, is 14 amino acids long. Just the 42-base CDR3 DNA is kept, in frame starting at base 1.

Library preparation used the immunoSEQ multiplex PCR assay. Rearranged TCR beta chain sequences were amplified using the hsTCRB Kit according to the manufacturer's protocol. TCRB libraries were sequenced on an Illumina MiSeq. As for the authors' bioinformatics: The kit vendor's proprietary platform handled demultiplexing, trimming and gene mapping. In TCRdb, the immuneACCESS table is reduced to in-frame sequences with V and J assigned. These tables do not hold every clone; where another copy was compared, an unresolved V gene accounts for under half, and the others remain unexplained. D and trimming come from the DNA, and the V and J calls and clone size come from that table. For this sample the table gives roughly 50,000 clones, of which more than 60% were detected only once. Approximately 6.8% of the sample rests with the top ten.

The clonotype comes from a man aged 35 to 55 with glioma. The sample was PBMCs, taken from a glioma patient whose treatment included an IDH1 peptide vaccine. The chain was built from TRBV6-6 and TRBJ2-2; TRBD1 is possibly the D segment (7 matching bases). DNA sequence: TGTGCCAGCACCACAGGGGAGGACACCGGGGAGCTGTTTTTT. Translated, this gives CASTTGEDTGELFF.